This passage covers 28 T cell receptor beta chains from one sample sequenced in a study of CD8+ T cells in alopecia areata. Treatment meaning: oral pan-JAK inhibitor, 5-10 mg twice daily. The sequencing template was cDNA reverse transcribed from extracted RNA. The table came from immunoSEQ multiplex PCR; TCRdb's copy has only in-frame clones and leaves some out. The sample holds about 160,000 clones, approximately 60% seen once. This sample comprised CD4+ T cells sorted from blood, obtained at week 24, from a patient treated with tofacitinib. The receptor source for this set is a human donor with alopecia areata.

This chain joins TRBV2 and TRBJ2-5; the match to TRBD2 covers 8 bases. V lost 5 bases and J lost 3; bases outside the gene matches: 8. Germline V CDR1 and CDR2: SNHLY, FYNNEI. This CDR3 spans 15 amino acids. For the CDR3, the DNA is TGTGCCAGCAGTTTAGCGGGGACGCGAAAAGAGACCCAGTACTTC. Protein product: CASSLAGTRKETQYF. Supplemented by reference TRBV2 and TRBJ2-5, the full variable domain reads EPEVTQTPSHQVTQMGQEVILRCVPISNHLYFYWYRQILGQKVEFLVSFYNNEISEKSEIFDDQFSVERPDGSNFTLKIRSTKLEDSAMYFCASSLAGTRKETQYFGPGTRLLVL.

This clone turned up a few times. The chain is built from TRBV29-1 and TRBJ1-5; D uncertain. Trimming took 2 bases from V and 4 from J, leaving 9 bases between them. CDR3 size: 13 residues. Germline V gene sequence: CDR1 SQVTM, CDR2 ANQGSEA. The CDR3 DNA follows: TGCAGCGTTGAACTTAATGGGAATCAGCCCCAGCATTTT. It translates to CSVELNGNQPQHF.

The rearrangement links TRBV30 to TRBJ1-5; D is undetermined. Trimming cost V 1 base and J 6 bases, with 16 bases left between them. The CDR3 runs 15 residues. Germline CDR1 is GTSNPN and CDR2 is SVGIG (reference sequence). The CDR3 region is CAWSALRGIGQPQHF. CDR3 sequence (DNA): TGTGCCTGGAGTGCACTACGGGGAATAGGTCAGCCCCAGCATTTT.

The V and J genes are TRBV30 and TRBJ2-5; D is undetermined. Looked up from germline, CDR1 is GTSNPN and CDR2 is SVGIG (reference sequence). The V end lost 0 bases, the J end lost 1 base, and 9 bases lay between the germline ends. This CDR3 is built from 14 residues. CDR3: CAWSVISPQETQYF. The CDR3 DNA is TGTGCCTGGAGTGTAATTAGCCCCCAAGAGACCCAGTACTTC.

The chain joins TRBV25-1 to TRBJ2-7; D possibly matches TRBD1 or TRBD2 (5 bases each). Germline V gene data show CDR1 as MGHDK and CDR2 as SYGVNS. Trimming pared 9 bases from V and 2 bases from J, leaving 14 bases between. This CDR3 spans 13 amino acids. CDR3 loop: CASTGWGTYEQYF. DNA of the CDR3: TGTGCCAGTACTGGATGGGGGACCTACGAGCAGTACTTC.

The chain employs TRBV19 and TRBJ1-3; 9 nucleotides align to TRBD1. The CDR3 has 17 amino acids. J was trimmed by 5 bases and V by 3 bases; bases with no gene match: 11. In germline, CDR1 is LNHDA, CDR2 SQIVND (reference sequence). The CDR3 loop reads CASSIYPFGQGRNTIYF. The CDR3 DNA reads TGTGCCAGTAGTATTTACCCCTTCGGACAGGGGCGAAACACCATATATTTT.

V usage is TRBV29-1 and J usage is TRBJ1-5; D perhaps matches TRBD1 (6 bases). The V gene's germline CDR1 is SQVTM and CDR2 ANQGSEA. The V and J ends lost 7 bases and 9 bases respectively, with 16 bases between them. The CDR3 has 12 amino acids. The CDR3 DNA sequence: TGCAGCGCCCAGGACAGAGGGTGGCCCCAGCATTTT. It codes for CSAQDRGWPQHF.

V is TRBV5-1 and J is TRBJ1-1; D remains unclear. Trimming pared 8 bases from V and 4 bases from J, leaving 18 bases between. CDR1 and CDR2 (germline): SGHRS, YFSETQ. The CDR3 has 14 residues. CDR3 region: CASAAAGGLTEAFF. The CDR3 coding sequence is TGCGCCAGTGCGGCGGCGGGAGGACTCACTGAAGCTTTCTTT.

The chain links TRBV11-2 to TRBJ2-7; D remains ambiguous. This CDR3 contains 14 residues. Germline CDR1 SGHAT, CDR2 FQNNGV. V dropped 5 bases and J dropped 1 base, with 12 bases sitting between them. CDR3 sequence: CASSRVILSYEQYF. In DNA, the CDR3 is TGTGCCAGCAGCCGGGTGATTCTTTCCTACGAGCAGTACTTC.

The genes are TRBV6-6 and TRBJ1-2; no clear D gene. Looked up from germline, CDR1 is MNHNY and CDR2 is SVGAGI (reference sequence). The V and J ends lost 2 bases and 0 bases respectively, with 10 bases between them. This CDR3 is built from 15 residues. The CDR3 reads CASSYPHGTNYGYTF. CDR3 nucleotides: TGTGCCAGCAGTTACCCCCATGGTACTAACTATGGCTACACCTTC.

This clone was counted between two and nine times. The chain couples TRBV13 to TRBJ1-4, with 9 positions matching TRBD1. Germline assignment: CDR1 PRHDT and CDR2 FYEKMQ (reference sequence). J gave up 0 bases and V 5 bases, and 4 bases lay outside the gene matches. The CDR3 covers 16 residues. In DNA form, the CDR3 reads TGTGCCAGCAGCCCGGGGGACAGGGCAACTAATGAAAAACTGTTTTTT. This encodes CASSPGDRATNEKLFF. Full variable domain (outside the CDR3, taken from reference TRBV13 and TRBJ1-4): AAGVIQSPRHLIKEKRETATLKCYPIPRHDTVYWYQQGPGQDPQFLISFYEKMQSDKGSIPDRFSAQQFSDYHSELNMSSLELGDSALYFCASSPGDRATNEKLFFGSGTQLSVL.

This clone showed up just a few times. The chain couples TRBV29-1 to TRBJ2-3; D is undetermined. This CDR3 comprises 14 residues. V was clipped by 5 bases and J by 6 bases, with 18 bases between them. Germline CDR1 reads SQVTM; CDR2 reads ANQGSEA. The CDR3 nucleotides are TGCAGCGTTTCCCAACCTAGGTACGGCGATACGCAGTATTTT. Protein: CSVSQPRYGDTQYF.

This chain links TRBV10-3 with TRBJ1-5, with TRBD1 matching 7 bases. The junction had 6 bases not matched to a gene; V was cut back by 5 bases and J by 2 bases. The CDR3 has 15 residues. Germline V gene sequence: CDR1 ENHRY, CDR2 SYGVKD. The CDR3 protein is CAISNKGQGNQPQHF. CDR3 sequence (DNA): TGTGCCATCAGTAATAAAGGACAGGGCAATCAGCCCCAGCATTTT.

The chain carries TRBV30 and TRBJ1-2; D ambiguous. Germline V lookup: CDR1 GTSNPN, CDR2 SVGIG (reference sequence). Trimming removed 2 bases at V and 8 bases at J, with 9 bases between. This CDR3 region has 11 residues. The CDR3 spells CAWSFAGGYTF. The CDR3 nucleotides are TGTGCCTGGAGTTTCGCCGGGGGCTACACCTTC.

The V gene is TRBV7-2, the J gene TRBJ1-2; 7 bases align to TRBD1. There are 14 residues in the CDR3. The J segment lost 5 bases and the V segment lost 6 bases, leaving 9 bases of the junction unmatched. Germline CDR1 reads SGHTA; CDR2 reads FQGNSA. CDR3 amino acids: CASSRETGRYGYTF. CDR3 sequence (DNA): TGTGCCAGCAGTCGAGAGACAGGGCGGTATGGCTACACCTTC.

About this clone itself: The sample holds other DNA sequences that translate to the same CDR3. The chain employs TRBV30 and TRBJ1-3; D remains unclear. Deletions cut 1 base from V and 6 bases from J, with 7 bases between. CDR3 length: 12 amino acids. Germline V gives CDR1 GTSNPN, CDR2 SVGIG (reference sequence). The CDR3: CAWSEPLNTIYF. The CDR3 region has the DNA TGTGCCTGGAGTGAGCCCTTAAACACCATATATTTT. Drawing the rest from reference TRBV30 and TRBJ1-3, the complete variable domain is SQTIHQWPATLVQPVGSPLSLECTVEGTSNPNLYWYRQAAGRGLQLLFYSVGIGQISSEVPQNLSASRPQDRQFILSSKKLLLSDSGFYLCAWSEPLNTIYFGEGSWLTVV.

This clone came up a few times. This chain joins TRBV4-1 and TRBJ1-5; the D is unclear. The CDR3 extends over 15 amino acids. The V and J ends lost 6 bases and 6 bases respectively, with 18 bases between them. Germline V gene sequence: CDR1 MGHRA, CDR2 YSYEKL. The CDR3 nucleotides are TGCGCCAGCAGTCGTGTGGGTCCCACAAGTCAGCCCCAGCATTTT. Amino acids: CASSRVGPTSQPQHF.

The V call is TRBV25-1, the J call TRBJ1-6; tentatively, D is TRBD1 (5 bases). The germline gives CDR1 MGHDK, CDR2 SYGVNS. The CDR3 extends over 13 amino acids. V dropped 6 bases and J dropped 6 bases, with 9 bases sitting between them. The CDR3 coding sequence is TGTGCCAGCAGCGGGACCCCTAATTCACCCCTCCACTTT. Amino acid sequence: CASSGTPNSPLHF. Filled out from reference TRBV25-1 and TRBJ1-6, the complete variable domain reads EADIYQTPRYLVIGTGKKITLECSQTMGHDKMYWYQQDPGMELHLIHYSYGVNSTEKGDLSSESTVSRIRTEHFPLTLESARPSHTSQYLCASSGTPNSPLHFGNGTRLTVT.

The chain recombines TRBV30 with TRBJ1-3; no clear D gene. The CDR3 contains 12 residues. Looked up from germline, CDR1 is GTSNPN and CDR2 is SVGIG (reference sequence). V was clipped by 0 bases and J by 3 bases, with 3 bases between them. The CDR3 reads CAWSVGGNTIYF. The CDR3 DNA reads TGTGCCTGGAGTGTAGGTGGAAACACCATATATTTT.

The DNA for the CDR3 is TGCAGCGTTGTGGGGCTTCTTCAGGGGAGCGGAGAGACCCAGTACTTC. Translating gives CSVVGLLQGSGETQYF. The chain carries TRBV29-1 and TRBJ2-5; a possible D gene is TRBD1 (6 bases). Germline V lookup: CDR1 SQVTM, CDR2 ANQGSEA. V lost 4 bases and J 4 bases, leaving 22 bases between the germline ends. The CDR3 runs to 16 residues.

This chain connects TRBV7-3 to TRBJ1-1; tentative D call: TRBD1 (5 bases). The CDR3 is made up of 13 amino acids. The germline gives CDR1 SGHTA, CDR2 FQGTGA. V was trimmed by 5 bases and J by 1 base, leaving 8 bases between them. The CDR3 coding sequence is TGTGCCAGCAGCCGAGGGGCGAACACTGAAGCTTTCTTT. It is translated as CASSRGANTEAFF.

The rearrangement links TRBV27 to TRBJ2-6; D gene uncertain. The V and J ends lost 4 bases and 0 bases respectively, with 16 bases between them. The CDR3 runs to 18 residues. CDR1 and CDR2 from the germline V gene are MNHEY and SMNVEV (reference sequence). This chain's CDR3 is CASSSRLFRRSGANVLTF. As DNA, the CDR3 is TGTGCCAGCAGTTCTAGGCTCTTCCGTCGCTCTGGGGCCAACGTCCTGACTTTC.

The chain combines TRBV6-5 with TRBJ2-5; 7 nucleotides match TRBD2. The junction had 3 bases not matched to a gene; V was cut back by 0 bases and J by 5 bases. CDR3 length: 14 residues. Germline values: CDR1 MNHEY, CDR2 SVGAGI. This chain's CDR3 is CASSYSTSRETQYF. In DNA, the CDR3 is TGTGCCAGCAGTTACTCGACTAGCCGGGAGACCCAGTACTTC.

The V gene is TRBV29-1, the J gene TRBJ1-6, with TRBD1 identical over 8 bases. Germline V CDR1 and CDR2: SQVTM, ANQGSEA. V gave up 6 bases and J gave up 9 bases; unmatched junction bases: 7. This CDR3 has 13 amino acids. CDR3 bases: TGCAGCGTGGGACAGGATCGTACTTCACCCCTCCACTTT. It encodes CSVGQDRTSPLHF.

The chain couples TRBV7-9 to TRBJ2-1; 7 bases are shared with TRBD1. The V gene's germline CDR1 is SEHNR and CDR2 FQNEAQ (reference sequence). Trimming at V came to 2 bases and at J to 5 bases, leaving 3 bases not matched to a gene. The CDR3 covers 14 residues. The CDR3 nucleotides are TGTGCCAGCAGCTTAAGGGACAGACACAATGAGCAGTTCTTC. It encodes CASSLRDRHNEQFF.

The chain joins TRBV19 to TRBJ2-5; 8 bases match TRBD1. Germline loops: CDR1 LNHDA, CDR2 SQIVND (reference sequence). The V segment lost 5 bases and the J segment 5 bases; nucleotides outside the gene matches: 7. The CDR3 length is 14 residues. CDR3 residues: CASSRQGAGETQYF. CDR3 sequence (DNA): TGTGCCAGTAGTCGCCAGGGGGCCGGGGAGACCCAGTACTTC.

A few counts support this clone. The DNA of the CDR3 is TGCGCCAGCAGCACCGCCCGGACTAGTGAGCAGTTCTTC. It translates to CASSTARTSEQFF. The genes are TRBV5-1 and TRBJ2-1; 7 positions match TRBD2. Germline CDR1 and CDR2: SGHRS and YFSETQ. The CDR3 has 13 residues. Trimming took 4 bases from V and 9 from J; bases not matched to a gene: 7.

The sample holds a few counts of this clone. CDR3 nucleotide sequence: TGTGCCAGCAGCCACGGACTAGCGGGGGTTGGGCAAGAGACCCAGTACTTC. This sequence encodes CASSHGLAGVGQETQYF. This rearrangement joins TRBV14 to TRBJ2-5; 13 bases map to TRBD2. The CDR3 contains 17 residues. Losses at the gene ends were 3 bases for V and 2 bases for J; bases not matched to a gene: 6. Germline V lookup: CDR1 SGHDN, CDR2 FVKESK.